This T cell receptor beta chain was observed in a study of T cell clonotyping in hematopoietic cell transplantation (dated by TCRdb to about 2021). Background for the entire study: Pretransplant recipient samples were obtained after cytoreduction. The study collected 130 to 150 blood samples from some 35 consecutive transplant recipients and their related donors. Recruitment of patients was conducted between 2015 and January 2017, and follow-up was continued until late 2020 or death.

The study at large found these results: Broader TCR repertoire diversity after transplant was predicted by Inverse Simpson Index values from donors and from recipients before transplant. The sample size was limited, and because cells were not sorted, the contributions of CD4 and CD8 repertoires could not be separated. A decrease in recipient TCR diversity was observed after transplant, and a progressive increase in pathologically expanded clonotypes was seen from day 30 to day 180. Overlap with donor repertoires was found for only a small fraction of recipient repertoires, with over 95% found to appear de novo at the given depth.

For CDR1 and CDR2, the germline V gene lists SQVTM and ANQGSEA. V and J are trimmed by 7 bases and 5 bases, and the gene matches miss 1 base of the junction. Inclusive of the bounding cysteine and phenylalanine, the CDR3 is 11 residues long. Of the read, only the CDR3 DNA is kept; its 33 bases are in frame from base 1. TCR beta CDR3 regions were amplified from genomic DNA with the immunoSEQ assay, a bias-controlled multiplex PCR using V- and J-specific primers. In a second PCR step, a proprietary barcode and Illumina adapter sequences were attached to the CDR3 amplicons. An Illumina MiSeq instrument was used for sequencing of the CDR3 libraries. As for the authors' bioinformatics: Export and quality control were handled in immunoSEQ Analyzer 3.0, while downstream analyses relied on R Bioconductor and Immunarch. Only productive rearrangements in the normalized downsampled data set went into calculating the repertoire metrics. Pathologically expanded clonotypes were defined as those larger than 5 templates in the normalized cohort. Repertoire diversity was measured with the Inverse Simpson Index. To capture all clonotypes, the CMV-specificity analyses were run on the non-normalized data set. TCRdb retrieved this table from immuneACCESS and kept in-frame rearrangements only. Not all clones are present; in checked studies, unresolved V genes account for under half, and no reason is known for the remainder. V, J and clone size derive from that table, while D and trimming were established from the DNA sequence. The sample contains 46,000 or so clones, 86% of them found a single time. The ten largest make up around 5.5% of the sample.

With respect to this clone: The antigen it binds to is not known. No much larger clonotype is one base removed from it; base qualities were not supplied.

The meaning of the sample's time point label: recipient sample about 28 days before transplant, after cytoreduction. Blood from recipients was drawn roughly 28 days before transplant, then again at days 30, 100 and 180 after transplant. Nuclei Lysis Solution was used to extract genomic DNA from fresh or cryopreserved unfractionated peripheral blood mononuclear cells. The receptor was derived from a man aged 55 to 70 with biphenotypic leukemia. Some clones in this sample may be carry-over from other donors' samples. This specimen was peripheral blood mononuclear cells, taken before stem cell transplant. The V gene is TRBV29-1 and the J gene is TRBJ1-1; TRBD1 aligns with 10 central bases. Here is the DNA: TGCAGCGCGGACAGGGGGACTGAAGCTTTCTTT. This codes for CSADRGTEAFF.